The 5 T cell receptor beta chains below all came from one sample that was sequenced in a study of cytomegalovirus exposure and HLA in healthy donors. The PCR employed 60 Vbeta primers together with 13 Jbeta primers. Repertoires were generated with immunoSEQ multiplex PCR, while TCRdb's copy carries only in-frame clones and drops some. This sample has under 250,000 clones, with about 80% found just once. Input material: PBMCs. The source of these receptors is a woman in her twenties or thirties in good health and CMV-seropositive.

V gene TRBV11-2 combines with J gene TRBJ1-2; 8 bases are a match to TRBD1. Unmatched junction bases numbered 7, after V lost 5 bases and J lost 2 bases. Germline-derived CDR1 and CDR2 are SGHAT and FQNNGV. This CDR3 is built from 15 residues. CDR3 in DNA: TGTGCCAGCAGCCATAGGACAGGGCCCAACTATGGCTACACCTTC. This translates into CASSHRTGPNYGYTF.

V gene TRBV11-2 combines with J gene TRBJ1-1; D might be TRBD1 (5 bases). This CDR3 is built from 14 residues. The V end lost 8 bases, the J end lost 5 bases, and 18 bases lay between the germline ends. Germline V gives CDR1 SGHAT, CDR2 FQNNGV. The DNA for the CDR3 is TGTGCCAGCCCTAAAAAACCAGGGAAGACTGAAGCTTTCTTT. Amino acids: CASPKKPGKTEAFF.

J is TRBJ1-5 and V is TRBV5-6; D might be TRBD1 (5 bases). The germline gives CDR1 SGHDT, CDR2 YYEEEE. The length of the CDR3 is 14 residues. The ends were cut back, 0 bases at V and 4 bases at J, with 8 bases in the middle. CDR3 amino acids: CASSLEAGNQPQHF. The CDR3 coding sequence is TGTGCCAGCAGCTTGGAGGCAGGGAATCAGCCCCAGCATTTT.

In nucleotides, the CDR3 is TGTGCCAGCAGGACTAGCGGCACCGGGGAGCTGTTTTTT. Translation gives CASRTSGTGELFF. The chain is built from TRBV7-9 and TRBJ2-2, with 9 bases fitting TRBD2. The V gene's germline CDR1 is SEHNR and CDR2 FQNEAQ (reference sequence). This CDR3 comprises 13 residues. After removal of 6 bases from V and 4 bases from J, the junction contained 0 bases not matched to a gene. Supplemented by reference TRBV7-9 and TRBJ2-2, the full variable domain reads DTGVSQNPRHKITKRGQNVTFRCDPISEHNRLYWYRQTLGQGPEFLTYFQNEAQLEKSRLLSDRFSAERPKGSFSTLEIQRTEQGDSAMYLCASRTSGTGELFFGEGSRLTVL.

V and J are TRBV11-2 and TRBJ1-4, with 9 bases that match TRBD1. V shed 5 bases and J 8 bases; nucleotides not matched to a gene: 6. The CDR3 covers 14 residues. CDR1 is SGHAT, CDR2 FQNNGV, per germline. The CDR3 coding sequence is TGTGCCAGCAGCCGGACAGGGGCCGGCGAAAAACTGTTTTTT. It yields the protein CASSRTGAGEKLFF.